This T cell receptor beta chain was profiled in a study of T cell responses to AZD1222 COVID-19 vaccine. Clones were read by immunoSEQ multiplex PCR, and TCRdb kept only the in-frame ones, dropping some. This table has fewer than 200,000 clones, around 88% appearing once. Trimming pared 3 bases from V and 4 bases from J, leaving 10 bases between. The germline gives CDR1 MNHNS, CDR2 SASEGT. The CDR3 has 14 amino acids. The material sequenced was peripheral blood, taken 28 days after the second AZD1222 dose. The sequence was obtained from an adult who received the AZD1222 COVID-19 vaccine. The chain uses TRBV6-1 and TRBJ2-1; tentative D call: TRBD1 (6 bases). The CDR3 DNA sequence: TGTGCCAGCAGTGACGCAGGGGTATACAATGAGCAGTTCTTC. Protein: CASSDAGVYNEQFF.